These T cell receptor beta chains were read from a single sample in a study of blood T cells in healthy people across ages. One entry per CDR3 protein results from TCRdb running MiXCR on the 5' RACE reads. The table lists approximately 810,000 distinct CDR3 sequences, roughly 26% of them singletons. Material for sequencing was blood. These receptors were collected from a woman aged 80 or over in good health. The CDR3 runs from the conserved cysteine through the conserved F or W. The D gene is left open where the match is weak.

d_call	v_call	cdr3_aa
NA	TRBV4-3	CASSPLDTINSGANVLTF
NA	TRBV20-1	CSAMTFSNQPQHF
NA	TRBV28	CASSTPGPYSEQYF
TRBD1	TRBV5-1	CASSLGQSYNEQVF
NA	TRBV9	CASSVVGGFYGYTF
NA	TRBV18	CASSPPRSLETQYF
TRBD1	TRBV6-2/TRBV6-3	CASTHRGLRANTGELFF
TRBD2	TRBV7-2	CASSLGTSGAPYEQYF
NA	TRBV9	CASSVTPSRGETQYF
NA	TRBV4-3	CASSQEGLITGELFF
TRBD1	TRBV29-1	CSVDRGRPYEQYF
NA	TRBV9	CASSVGQSSYNEQYF
TRBD1	TRBV6-1	CASSKRATGYKNTEAFF
NA	TRBV21-1	CASYHRLLNYNEQFF
NA	TRBV10-3	CAISESDSYTEAFF
TRBD2	TRBV20-1	CSAQTSGGSDTQYF
NA	TRBV29-1	CSVRPGNEQFF
TRBD1	TRBV5-1	CASSSNTQGARTQYF
TRBD1	TRBV10-3	CAISPTGHNEQFF
NA	TRBV7-2	CASSLGQAQPQHF
NA	TRBV5-5	CASSPVNRGTIGQETQYF
NA	TRBV20-1	CSTMMGREAFF
NA	TRBV27	CASRRTDNQPQHF
NA	TRBV12-3/TRBV12-4	CASSLPGTTKVGELFF
TRBD2	TRBV27	CASSFNGGAETQYF
NA	TRBV7-2	CASSLVPPLDTQYF
NA	TRBV4-3	CASSQEARATTEAFF
NA	TRBV7-6	CASSLEASRAQYF
TRBD2	TRBV5-5	CASSWGPLAGGPYNEQFF
TRBD2	TRBV20-1	CSARDQRLAVETQYF
NA	TRBV2	CASSEQGTGTYNSPLHF
TRBD2	TRBV20-1	CSAPTSGTPWGYNEQFF
NA	TRBV20-1	CSARDSSRNEQFF
NA	TRBV12-3/TRBV12-4	CASSLTLRVGYTF
NA	TRBV10-3	CAIRGNSPLHF
TRBD2	TRBV20-1	CSAQVPAGAEETQYF
TRBD1	TRBV4-2	CASSQDGQGSVYGYTF
TRBD1	TRBV4-2	CASSQDQGALAGYTF
TRBD1	TRBV28	CASSSPGTGGLNEQYF
NA	TRBV29-1	CSVQAPTRVEQYF
NA	TRBV7-6	CASRSPGGQETQYF
NA	TRBV7-6	CASSLTYMNTEAFF
TRBD1	TRBV11-2	CASSLDRTGGETQYF
TRBD1	TRBV11-2	CASSFRRTGSSYEQYF